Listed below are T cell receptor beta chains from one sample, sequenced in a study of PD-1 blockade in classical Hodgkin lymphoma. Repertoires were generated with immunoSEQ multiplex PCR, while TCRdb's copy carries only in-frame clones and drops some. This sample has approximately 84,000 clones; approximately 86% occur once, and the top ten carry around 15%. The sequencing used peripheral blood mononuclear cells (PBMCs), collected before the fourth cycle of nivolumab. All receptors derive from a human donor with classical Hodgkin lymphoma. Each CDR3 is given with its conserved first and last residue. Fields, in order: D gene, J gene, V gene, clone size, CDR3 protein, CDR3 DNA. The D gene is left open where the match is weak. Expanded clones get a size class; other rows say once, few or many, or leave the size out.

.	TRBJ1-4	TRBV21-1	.	CASSLQQETTNEKLFF	TGTGCCAGCAGCTTACAACAGGAAACAACTAATGAAAAACTGTTTTTT
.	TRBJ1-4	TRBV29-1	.	CSVGGGTNEKLFF	TGCAGCGTGGGGGGCGGGACAAATGAAAAACTGTTTTTT
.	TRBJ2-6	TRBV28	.	CASSYESGANVLTF	TGTGCCAGCAGTTATGAGTCTGGGGCCAACGTCCTGACTTTC
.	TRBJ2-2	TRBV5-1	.	CASSLVPGVNTGELFF	TGCGCCAGCAGCTTGGTGCCGGGGGTGAACACCGGGGAGCTGTTTTTT
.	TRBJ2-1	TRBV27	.	CASSLFLSGRGAYNEQFF	TGTGCCAGCAGCTTGTTTCTTTCGGGGAGGGGGGCCTACAATGAGCAGTTCTTC
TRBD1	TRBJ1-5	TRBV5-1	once	CASSLGTGGGNQPQHF	TGCGCCAGCAGCTTGGGGACAGGGGGCGGCAATCAGCCCCAGCATTTT
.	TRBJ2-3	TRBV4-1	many	CASSGTGPTRTDTQYF	TGCGCCAGCAGCGGGACTGGGCCCACTCGCACAGATACGCAGTATTTT
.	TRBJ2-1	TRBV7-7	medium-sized	CASSLGLGVGDEQFF	TGTGCCAGCAGCTTAGGCCTAGGAGTCGGTGATGAGCAGTTCTTC
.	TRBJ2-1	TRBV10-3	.	CAIRGAESSYNEQFF	TGTGCCATCAGGGGAGCGGAGAGCTCCTACAATGAGCAGTTCTTC
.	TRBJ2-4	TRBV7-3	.	CASRDPRDSKNIQYF	TGTGCCAGCAGGGATCCCCGGGACTCAAAAAACATTCAGTACTTC
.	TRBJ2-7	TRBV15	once	CATSKGPLSYEQYF	TGTGCCACCAGCAAGGGTCCCCTCTCCTACGAGCAGTACTTC
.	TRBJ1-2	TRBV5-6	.	CASSLRGRANYGYTF	TGTGCCAGCAGCTTGAGGGGAAGAGCTAACTATGGCTACACCTTC
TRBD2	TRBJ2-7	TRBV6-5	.	CASRTTSGASYEQYF	TGTGCCAGCAGGACTACTAGCGGGGCATCCTACGAGCAGTACTTC
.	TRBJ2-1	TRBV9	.	CASSVGTGTYNEQFF	TGTGCCAGCAGCGTTGGGACTGGCACATACAATGAGCAGTTCTTC
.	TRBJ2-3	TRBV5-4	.	CASSLGPIDTDTQYF	TGTGCCAGCAGCTTGGGTCCGATCGACACAGATACGCAGTATTTT
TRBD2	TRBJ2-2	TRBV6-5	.	CASSPSGSRTGELFF	TGTGCCAGTTCCCCGAGCGGGAGTCGCACCGGGGAGCTGTTTTTT
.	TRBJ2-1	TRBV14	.	CASSQRGRAPYNEQFF	TGTGCCAGCAGCCAAAGGGGGAGGGCCCCCTACAATGAGCAGTTCTTC
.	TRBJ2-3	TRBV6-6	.	CASGASTDTQYF	TGTGCCAGCGGGGCTAGCACAGATACGCAGTATTTT
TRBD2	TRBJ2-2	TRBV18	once	CASSPLAGLNTGELFF	TGTGCCAGCTCACCACTAGCGGGCCTTAACACCGGGGAGCTGTTTTTT
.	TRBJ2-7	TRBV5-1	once	CASSSAGSSSYEQYF	TGCGCCAGCAGCTCTGCGGGTAGTAGCTCCTACGAGCAGTACTTC
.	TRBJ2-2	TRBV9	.	CASSVNPANTGELFF	TGTGCCAGCAGCGTAAATCCGGCGAACACCGGGGAGCTGTTTTTT
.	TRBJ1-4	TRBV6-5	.	CASGSKATNEKLFF	TGTGCCAGCGGATCTAAGGCAACTAATGAAAAACTGTTTTTT
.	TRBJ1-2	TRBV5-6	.	CASTSTLLGYTF	TGTGCCAGCACCTCTACCCTCCTGGGCTACACCTTC
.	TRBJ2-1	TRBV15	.	CATSRDLGRLAYNEQFF	TGTGCCACCAGCAGAGATCTAGGTAGGCTAGCCTACAATGAGCAGTTCTTC
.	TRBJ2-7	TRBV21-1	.	CASSKEGGRLAEQYF	TGTGCCAGCAGCAAAGAGGGGGGACGCTTGGCCGAGCAGTACTTC
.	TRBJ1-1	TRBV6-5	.	CASRGGGGTEAFF	TGTGCCAGCAGGGGAGGAGGAGGGACTGAAGCTTTCTTT
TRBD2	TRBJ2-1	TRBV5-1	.	CASSLRTSGDNEQFF	TGCGCCAGCAGCCTACGGACTAGCGGAGACAATGAGCAGTTCTTC
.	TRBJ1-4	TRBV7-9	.	CASSLNAEKLFF	TGTGCCAGCAGCTTAAATGCTGAAAAACTGTTTTTT
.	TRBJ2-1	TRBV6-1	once	CASRTGSTDPGEQFF	TGTGCCAGCAGGACAGGTTCTACGGACCCCGGTGAGCAGTTCTTC
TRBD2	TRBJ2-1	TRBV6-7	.	CASSYMPSGSSYNEQFF	TGTGCCAGCAGTTACATGCCTAGCGGGAGCTCCTACAATGAGCAGTTCTTC
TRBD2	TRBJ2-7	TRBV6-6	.	CASSLASGNKQYF	TGTGCCAGCAGTCTAGCTAGCGGGAACAAGCAGTACTTC
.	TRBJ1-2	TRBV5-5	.	CASNSWGGVGYTF	TGTGCCAGCAACTCCTGGGGCGGGGTCGGCTACACCTTC
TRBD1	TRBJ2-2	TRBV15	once	CATSRDRGQLTGELFF	TGTGCCACCAGCAGAGACAGGGGGCAATTGACCGGGGAGCTGTTTTTT
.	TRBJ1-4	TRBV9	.	CASSVAGANEKLFF	TGTGCCAGCAGCGTCGCGGGGGCGAACGAAAAACTGTTTTTT